This T cell receptor beta chain was recovered during a study of CD8 T cells in ankylosing spondylitis. At least ten counts were recorded for this clonotype. TCRdb reanalysed the 5' RACE reads using MiXCR and keeps one entry per CDR3 protein. The sample carries about 240,000 distinct CDR3 sequences, around 7.8% recorded once. Trimming cost V 6 bases and J 8 bases, with 8 bases left between them. Germline CDR1 reads LGHDT; CDR2 reads YNNKEL (reference sequence). The CDR3 is made up of 12 amino acids. The sequence was collected from a male donor with ankylosing spondylitis or in good health (not recorded which). This chain joins TRBV3-1 and TRBJ1-6; D unclear. The sample comprised blood, either unsorted or a sorted T cell fraction (not recorded which). CDR3 region: CASRRVDSPLHF. DNA for the CDR3: TGTGCCAGCAGGCGGGTAGATTCACCCCTCCACTTT. Combining the CDR3 with reference TRBV3-1 and TRBJ1-6 gives the whole variable domain DTAVSQTPKYLVTQMGNDKSIKCEQNLGHDTMYWYKQDSKKFLKIMFSYNNKELIINETVPNRFSPKSPDKAHLNLHINSLELGDSAVYFCASRRVDSPLHFGNGTRLTVT.